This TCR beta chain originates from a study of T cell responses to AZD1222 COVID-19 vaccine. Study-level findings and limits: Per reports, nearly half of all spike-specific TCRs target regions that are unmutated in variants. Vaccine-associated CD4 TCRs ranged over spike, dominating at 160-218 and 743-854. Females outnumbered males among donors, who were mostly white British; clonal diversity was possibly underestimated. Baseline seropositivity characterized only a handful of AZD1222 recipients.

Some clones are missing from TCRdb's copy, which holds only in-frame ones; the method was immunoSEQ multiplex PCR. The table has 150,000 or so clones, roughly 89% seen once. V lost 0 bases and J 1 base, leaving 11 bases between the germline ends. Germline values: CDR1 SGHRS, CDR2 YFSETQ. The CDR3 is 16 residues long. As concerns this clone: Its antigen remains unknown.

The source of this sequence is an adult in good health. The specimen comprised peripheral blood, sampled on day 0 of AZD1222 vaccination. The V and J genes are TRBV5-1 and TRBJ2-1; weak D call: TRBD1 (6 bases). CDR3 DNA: TGCGCCAGCAGCTTGGCCCGGACAGTTTCCTACAATGAGCAGTTCTTC. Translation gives CASSLARTVSYNEQFF.